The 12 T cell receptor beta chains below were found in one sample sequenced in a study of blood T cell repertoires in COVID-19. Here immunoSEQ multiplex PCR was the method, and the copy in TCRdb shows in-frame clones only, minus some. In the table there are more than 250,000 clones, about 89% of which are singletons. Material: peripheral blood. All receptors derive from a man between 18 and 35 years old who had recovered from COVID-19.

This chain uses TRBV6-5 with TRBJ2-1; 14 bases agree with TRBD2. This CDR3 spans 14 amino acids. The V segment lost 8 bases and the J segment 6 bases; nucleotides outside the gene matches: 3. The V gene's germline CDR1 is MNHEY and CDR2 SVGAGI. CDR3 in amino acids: CASYGTSGGNEQFF. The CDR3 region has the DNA TGTGCCAGCTACGGGACTAGCGGGGGCAATGAGCAGTTCTTC.

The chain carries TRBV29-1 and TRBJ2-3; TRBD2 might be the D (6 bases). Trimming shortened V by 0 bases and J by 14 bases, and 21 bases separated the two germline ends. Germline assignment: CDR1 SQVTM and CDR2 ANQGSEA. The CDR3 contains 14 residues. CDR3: CSVEDPTLGGTRYF. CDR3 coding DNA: TGCAGCGTTGAAGATCCGACTCTGGGGGGTACTCGGTATTTT.

CDR3 in amino acids: CASSVGQRTEAFF. In nucleotides, the CDR3 is TGTGCCAGCAGTGTGGGACAGCGGACTGAAGCTTTCTTT. V is TRBV12-3 or TRBV12-4 and J is TRBJ1-1; TRBD1 aligns across 7 bases. This CDR3 is 13 amino acids long. After removal of 5 bases from V and 5 bases from J, the junction contained 5 bases not matched to a gene.

The CDR3 reads CASRGDMYQETQYF. The CDR3 nucleotides are TGTGCCAGCAGAGGGGACATGTACCAAGAGACCCAGTACTTC. The chain links TRBV5-6 to TRBJ2-5, with D possibly TRBD1 on 6 matching bases. The V end lost 5 bases, the J end lost 0 bases, and 11 bases lay between the germline ends. Germline CDR1 reads SGHDT; CDR2 reads YYEEEE. The CDR3 runs to 14 residues.

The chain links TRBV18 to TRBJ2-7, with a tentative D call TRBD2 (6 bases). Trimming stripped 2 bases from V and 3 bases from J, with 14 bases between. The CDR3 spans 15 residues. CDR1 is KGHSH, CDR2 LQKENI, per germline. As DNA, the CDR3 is TGTGCCAGCTCACCATATAGCGGACCCAACTACGAGCAGTACTTC. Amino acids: CASSPYSGPNYEQYF.

In nucleotides, the CDR3 is TGTGCCAGCAGCCCCGGGACAGGGGTTGCAGATACGCAGTATTTT. This encodes CASSPGTGVADTQYF. V gene TRBV12-1 combines with J gene TRBJ2-3; the table's D call, TRBD1, has no DNA check behind it. TRBV12-1 is classified as a pseudogene. The CDR3 runs 15 residues.

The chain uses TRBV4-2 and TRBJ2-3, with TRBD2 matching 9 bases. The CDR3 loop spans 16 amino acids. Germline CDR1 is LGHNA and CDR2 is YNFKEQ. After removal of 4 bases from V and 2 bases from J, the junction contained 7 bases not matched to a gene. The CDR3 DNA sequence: TGTGCCAGCAGCCCTACAGCGGGAGGCTACACAGATACGCAGTATTTT. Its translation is CASSPTAGGYTDTQYF.

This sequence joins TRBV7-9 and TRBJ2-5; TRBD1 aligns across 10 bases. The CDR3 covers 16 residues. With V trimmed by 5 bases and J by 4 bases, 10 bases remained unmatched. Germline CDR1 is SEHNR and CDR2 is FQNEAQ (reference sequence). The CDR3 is CASSHRTGGWRETQYF. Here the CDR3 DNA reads TGTGCCAGCAGCCATCGGACAGGGGGGTGGAGAGAGACCCAGTACTTC.

The DNA for the CDR3 is TGTGCCAGCAGCTTTTTAGCGGGGGGACATAATGAGCAGTTCTTC. The encoded protein is CASSFLAGGHNEQFF. The rearrangement joins TRBV11-2 to TRBJ2-1, with TRBD2 identical over 10 bases. CDR1 is SGHAT, CDR2 FQNNGV, per germline. This CDR3 comprises 15 residues. The J segment lost 7 bases and the V segment lost 3 bases, leaving 6 bases of the junction unmatched.

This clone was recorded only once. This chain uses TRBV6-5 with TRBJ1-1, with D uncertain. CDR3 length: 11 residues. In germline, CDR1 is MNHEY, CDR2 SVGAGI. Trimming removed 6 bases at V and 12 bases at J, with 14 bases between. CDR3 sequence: CASRKATETFF. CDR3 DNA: TGTGCCAGCAGAAAGGCCACAGAGACTTTCTTT.

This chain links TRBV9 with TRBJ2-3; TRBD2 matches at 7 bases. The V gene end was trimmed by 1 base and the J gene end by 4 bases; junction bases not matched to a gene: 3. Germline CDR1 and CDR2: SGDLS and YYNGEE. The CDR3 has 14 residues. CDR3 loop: CASSVRGSADTQYF. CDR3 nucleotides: TGTGCCAGCAGCGTACGCGGGAGTGCAGATACGCAGTATTTT.

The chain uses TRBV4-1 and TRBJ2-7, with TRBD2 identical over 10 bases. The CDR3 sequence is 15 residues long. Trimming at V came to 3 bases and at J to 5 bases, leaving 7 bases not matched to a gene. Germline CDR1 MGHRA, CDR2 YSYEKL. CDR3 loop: CASSQLGLAGDEQYF. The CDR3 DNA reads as TGCGCCAGCAGCCAGCTGGGGCTAGCGGGAGACGAGCAGTACTTC.